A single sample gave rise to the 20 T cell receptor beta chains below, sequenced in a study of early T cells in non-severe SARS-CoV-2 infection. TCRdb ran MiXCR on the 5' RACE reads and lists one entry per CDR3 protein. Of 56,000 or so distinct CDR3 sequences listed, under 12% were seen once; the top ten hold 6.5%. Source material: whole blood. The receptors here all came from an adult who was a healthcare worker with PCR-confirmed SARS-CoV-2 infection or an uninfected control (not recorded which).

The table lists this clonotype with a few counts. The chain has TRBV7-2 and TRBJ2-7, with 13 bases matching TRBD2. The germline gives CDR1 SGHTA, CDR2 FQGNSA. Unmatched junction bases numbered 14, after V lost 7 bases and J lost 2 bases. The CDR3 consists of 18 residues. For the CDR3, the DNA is TGTGCCAGCACCCCTCACGGACTAGCGGGAGTTATGACCTACGAGCAGTACTTC. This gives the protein CASTPHGLAGVMTYEQYF.

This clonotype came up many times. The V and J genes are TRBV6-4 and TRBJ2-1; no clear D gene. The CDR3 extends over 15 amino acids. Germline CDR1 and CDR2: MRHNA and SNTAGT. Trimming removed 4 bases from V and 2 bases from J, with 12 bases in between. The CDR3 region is CASSGVLLTYNEQFF. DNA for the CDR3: TGTGCCAGCAGTGGGGTCCTCCTTACCTACAATGAGCAGTTCTTC.

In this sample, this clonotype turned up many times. This CDR3 is CASSAGDRSYEQYF. CDR3 sequence (DNA): TGTGCCAGCAGCGCCGGGGACAGGTCCTACGAGCAGTACTTC. This chain uses TRBV5-5 with TRBJ2-7; 8 positions match TRBD1. V was clipped by 4 bases and J by 1 base; unmatched bases: 4. Germline V lookup: CDR1 SGHKS, CDR2 YYEKEE (reference sequence). The CDR3 covers 14 residues.

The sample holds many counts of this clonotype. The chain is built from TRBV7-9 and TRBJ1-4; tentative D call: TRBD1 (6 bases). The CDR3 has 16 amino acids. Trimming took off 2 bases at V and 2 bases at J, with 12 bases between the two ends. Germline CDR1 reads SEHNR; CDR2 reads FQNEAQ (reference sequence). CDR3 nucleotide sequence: TGTGCCAGCAGCTTACCCCAGGGGCGGACTAATGAAAAACTGTTTTTT. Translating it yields CASSLPQGRTNEKLFF.

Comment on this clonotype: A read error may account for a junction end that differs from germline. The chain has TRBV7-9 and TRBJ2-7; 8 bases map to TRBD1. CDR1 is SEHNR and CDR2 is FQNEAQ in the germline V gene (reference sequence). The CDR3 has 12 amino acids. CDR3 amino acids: CASSLEDRAGTF. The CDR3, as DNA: TGTGCCAGCAGCCTCGAGGACAGGGCGGGGACCTTC.

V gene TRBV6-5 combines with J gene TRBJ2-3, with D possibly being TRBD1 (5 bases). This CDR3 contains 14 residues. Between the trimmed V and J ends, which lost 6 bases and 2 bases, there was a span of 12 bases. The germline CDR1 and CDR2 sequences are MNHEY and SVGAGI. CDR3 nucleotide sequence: TGTGCCAGCAGGAAGGGGCTCCTCACAGATACGCAGTATTTT. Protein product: CASRKGLLTDTQYF.

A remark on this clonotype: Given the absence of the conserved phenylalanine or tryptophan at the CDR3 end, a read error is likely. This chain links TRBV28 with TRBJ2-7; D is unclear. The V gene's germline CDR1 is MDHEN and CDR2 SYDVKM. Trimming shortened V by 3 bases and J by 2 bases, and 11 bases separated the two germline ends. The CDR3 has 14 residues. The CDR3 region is CASSLSGDTYEQYY. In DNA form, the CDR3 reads TGTGCCAGCAGTTTGAGTGGAGACACCTACGAGCAGTACTAC.

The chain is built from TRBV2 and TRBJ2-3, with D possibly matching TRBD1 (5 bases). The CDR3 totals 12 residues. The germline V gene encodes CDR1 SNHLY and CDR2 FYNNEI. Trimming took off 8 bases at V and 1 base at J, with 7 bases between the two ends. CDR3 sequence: CASGHGTDTQYF. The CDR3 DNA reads TGTGCCAGCGGACATGGCACAGATACGCAGTATTTT. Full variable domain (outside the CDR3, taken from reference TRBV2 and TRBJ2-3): EPEVTQTPSHQVTQMGQEVILRCVPISNHLYFYWYRQILGQKVEFLVSFYNNEISEKSEIFDDQFSVERPDGSNFTLKIRSTKLEDSAMYFCASGHGTDTQYFGPGTRLTVL.

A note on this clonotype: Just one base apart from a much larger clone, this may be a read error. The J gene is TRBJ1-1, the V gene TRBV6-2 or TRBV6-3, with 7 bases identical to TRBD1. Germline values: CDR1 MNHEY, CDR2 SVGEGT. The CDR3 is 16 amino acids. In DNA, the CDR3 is TGTGTCAGCACCCACGTAGGACAGGAGATGAACACTGAAGCTTTCTTT. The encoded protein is CVSTHVGQEMNTEAFF.

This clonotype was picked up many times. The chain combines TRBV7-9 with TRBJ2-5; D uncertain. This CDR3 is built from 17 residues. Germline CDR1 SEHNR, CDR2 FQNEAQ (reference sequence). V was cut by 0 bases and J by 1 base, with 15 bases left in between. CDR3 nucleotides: TGTGCCAGCAGCTTAGCGTCGGGCGCCACAGCCCAAGAGACCCAGTACTTC. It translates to CASSLASGATAQETQYF.

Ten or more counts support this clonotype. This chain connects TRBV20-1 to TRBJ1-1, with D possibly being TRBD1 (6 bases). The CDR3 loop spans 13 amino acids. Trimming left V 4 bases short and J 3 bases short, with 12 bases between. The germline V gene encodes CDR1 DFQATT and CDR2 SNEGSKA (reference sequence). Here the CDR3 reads CSAMRQVYTEAFF. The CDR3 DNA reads TGCAGTGCTATGAGACAGGTATACACTGAAGCTTTCTTT.

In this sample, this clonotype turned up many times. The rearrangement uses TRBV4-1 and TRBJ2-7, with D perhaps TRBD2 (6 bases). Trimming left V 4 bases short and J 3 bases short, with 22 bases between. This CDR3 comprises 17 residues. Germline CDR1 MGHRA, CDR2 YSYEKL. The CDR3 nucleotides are TGCGCCAGCAGCCGGGGGTCGGGAGCGGAAACCCACTACGAGCAGTACTTC. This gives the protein CASSRGSGAETHYEQYF.

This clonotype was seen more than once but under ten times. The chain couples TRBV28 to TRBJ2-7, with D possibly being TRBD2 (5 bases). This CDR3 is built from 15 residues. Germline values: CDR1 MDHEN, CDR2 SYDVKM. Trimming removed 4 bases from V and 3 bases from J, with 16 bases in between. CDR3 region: CASSSPWTGRYEQYF. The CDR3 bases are TGTGCCAGCAGTTCGCCGTGGACTGGCCGCTACGAGCAGTACTTC. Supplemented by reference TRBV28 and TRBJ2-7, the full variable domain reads DVKVTQSSRYLVKRTGEKVFLECVQDMDHENMFWYRQDPGLGLRLIYFSYDVKMKEKGDIPEGYSVSREKKERFSLILESASTNQTSMYLCASSSPWTGRYEQYFGPGTRLTVT.

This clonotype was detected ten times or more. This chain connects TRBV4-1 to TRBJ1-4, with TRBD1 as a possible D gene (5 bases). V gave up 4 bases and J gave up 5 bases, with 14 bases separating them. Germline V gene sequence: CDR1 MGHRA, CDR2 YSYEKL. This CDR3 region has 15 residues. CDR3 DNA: TGCGCCAGCAGCCGAATCACGGGGGAAAATGAAAAACTGTTTTTT. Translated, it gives CASSRITGENEKLFF.

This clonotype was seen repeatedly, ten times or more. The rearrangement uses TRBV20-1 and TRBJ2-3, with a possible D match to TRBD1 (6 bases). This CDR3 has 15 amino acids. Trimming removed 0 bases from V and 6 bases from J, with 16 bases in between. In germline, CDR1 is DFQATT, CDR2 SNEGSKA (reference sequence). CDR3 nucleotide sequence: TGCAGTGCTAGAGATTTTGGGGGCTCTATCGATACGCAGTATTTT. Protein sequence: CSARDFGGSIDTQYF.

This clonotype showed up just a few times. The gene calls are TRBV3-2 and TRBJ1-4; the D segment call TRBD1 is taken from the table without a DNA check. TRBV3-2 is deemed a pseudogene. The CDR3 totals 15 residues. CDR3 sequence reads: CASSQDESGNEKLFF. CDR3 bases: TGTGCCAGCAGCCAAGATGAATCAGGGAATGAAAAACTGTTTTTT.

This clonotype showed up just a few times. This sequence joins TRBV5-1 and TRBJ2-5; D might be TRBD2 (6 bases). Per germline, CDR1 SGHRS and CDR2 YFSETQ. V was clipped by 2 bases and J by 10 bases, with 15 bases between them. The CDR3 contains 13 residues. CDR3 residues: CASSLGGEKGQYF. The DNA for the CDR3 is TGCGCCAGCAGCTTAGGAGGGGAAAAGGGCCAGTACTTC. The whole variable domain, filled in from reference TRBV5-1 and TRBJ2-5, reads KAGVTQTPRYLIKTRGQQVTLSCSPISGHRSVSWYQQTPGQGLQFLFEYFSETQRNKGNFPGRFSGRQFSNSRSEMNVSTLELGDSALYLCASSLGGEKGQYFGPGTRLLVL.

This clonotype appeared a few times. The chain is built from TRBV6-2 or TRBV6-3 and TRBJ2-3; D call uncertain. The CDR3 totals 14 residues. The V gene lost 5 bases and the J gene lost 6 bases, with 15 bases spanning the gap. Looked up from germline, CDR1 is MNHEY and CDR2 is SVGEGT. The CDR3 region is CASSPMGGRDTQYF. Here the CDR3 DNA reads TGTGCCAGCAGTCCCATGGGCGGTCGGGATACGCAGTATTTT.

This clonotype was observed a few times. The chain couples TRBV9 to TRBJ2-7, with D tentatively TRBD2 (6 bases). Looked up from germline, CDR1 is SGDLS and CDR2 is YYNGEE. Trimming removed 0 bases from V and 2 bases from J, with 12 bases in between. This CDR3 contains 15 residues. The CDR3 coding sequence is TGTGCCAGCAGCGTAGGGGGGATAGCGGCCTACGAGCAGTACTTC. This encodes CASSVGGIAAYEQYF.

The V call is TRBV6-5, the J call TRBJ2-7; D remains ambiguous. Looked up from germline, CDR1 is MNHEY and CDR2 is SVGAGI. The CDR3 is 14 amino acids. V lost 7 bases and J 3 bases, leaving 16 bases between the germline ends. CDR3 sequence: CASKRDLHRYEQYF. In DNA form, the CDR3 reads TGTGCCAGCAAGAGAGACCTACACCGCTACGAGCAGTACTTC.